Here is one TCR beta chain with its context. Only a few counts were recorded for this clone. The clone's antigen remains unknown. No clone much larger than this one lies a single base away; base qualities are absent. The data belong to a study of control samples from healthy donors and cancer patients (dated by TCRdb to 2019 to 2021). Libraries were built with the immunoSEQ multiplex PCR assay. TCRdb took over this immuneACCESS table, retaining in-frame rearrangements with V and J assigned. Such tables are incomplete; in checked studies, under half of the missing clones stem from an unresolved V gene, and the remainder is unexplained. The sample table lists approximately 170,000 clones, around 90% of them with a count of one. In total, the top ten clones hold around 1.5% of the sample. The germline V gene supplies CDR1 ENHRY and CDR2 SYGVKD. The junction shows trimming of 11 bases on V and 2 bases on J, plus 25 bases between the germline ends. From the cysteine up to the phenylalanine, the CDR3 has a length of 16 residues. The sequence is cut down to CDR3 DNA, 48 bases in frame from base 1.

The TCR originated in a woman aged 50 to 60 in good health. Sequencing input: blood. The sequence is built from TRBV10-3 and TRBJ2-7; a tentative D match to TRBD1 spans 7 bases. The base sequence is TGTGCCGTATCGCGGGACAGACCTATTCCCACCTACGAGCAGTACTTC. It encodes CAVSRDRPIPTYEQYF.